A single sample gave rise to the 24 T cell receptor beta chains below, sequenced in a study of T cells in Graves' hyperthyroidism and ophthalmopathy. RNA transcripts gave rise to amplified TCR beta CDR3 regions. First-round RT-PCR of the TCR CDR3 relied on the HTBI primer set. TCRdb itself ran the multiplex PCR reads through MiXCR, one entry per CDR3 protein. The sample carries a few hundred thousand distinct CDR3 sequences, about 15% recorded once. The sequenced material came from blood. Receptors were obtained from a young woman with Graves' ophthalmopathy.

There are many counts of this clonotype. In nucleotides, the CDR3 is TGTGCCAGCAGTTTAGTGGGGGAGTACTACAATGAGCAGTTCTTC. Translating gives CASSLVGEYYNEQFF. V is TRBV12-3 or TRBV12-4 and J is TRBJ2-1; possibly TRBD1 or TRBD2 for D (5 bases each). The CDR3 has 15 residues. The ends were cut back, 1 base at V and 3 bases at J, with 10 bases in the middle.

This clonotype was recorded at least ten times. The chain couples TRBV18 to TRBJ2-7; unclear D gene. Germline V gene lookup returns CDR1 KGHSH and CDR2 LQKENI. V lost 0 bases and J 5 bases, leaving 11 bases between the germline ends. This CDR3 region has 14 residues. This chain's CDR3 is CASSPPGQRDEQYF. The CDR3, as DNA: TGTGCCAGCTCACCACCGGGCCAAAGGGACGAGCAGTACTTC.

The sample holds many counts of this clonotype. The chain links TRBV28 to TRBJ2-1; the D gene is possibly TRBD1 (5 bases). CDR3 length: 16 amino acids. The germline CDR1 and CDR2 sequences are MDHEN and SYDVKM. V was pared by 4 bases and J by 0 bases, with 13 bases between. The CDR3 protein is CASSSKDTVSYNEQFF. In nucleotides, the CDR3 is TGTGCCAGCAGTTCGAAGGACACCGTCTCCTACAATGAGCAGTTCTTC.

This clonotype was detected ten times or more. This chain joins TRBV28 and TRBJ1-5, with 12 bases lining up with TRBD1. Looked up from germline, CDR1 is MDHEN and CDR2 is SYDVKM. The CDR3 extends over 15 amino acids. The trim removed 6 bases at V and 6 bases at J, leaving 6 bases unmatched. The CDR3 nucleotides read TGTGCCAGCAGATCGGGACAGGGGGCCTTTCAGCCCCAGCATTTT. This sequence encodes CASRSGQGAFQPQHF.

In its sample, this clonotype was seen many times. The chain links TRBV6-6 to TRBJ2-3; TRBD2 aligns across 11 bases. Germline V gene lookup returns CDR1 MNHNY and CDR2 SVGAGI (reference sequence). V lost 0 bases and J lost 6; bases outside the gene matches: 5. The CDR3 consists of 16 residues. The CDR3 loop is CASSYSSSGGADTQYF. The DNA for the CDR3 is TGTGCCAGCAGTTACTCGAGTAGCGGGGGGGCGGATACGCAGTATTTT.

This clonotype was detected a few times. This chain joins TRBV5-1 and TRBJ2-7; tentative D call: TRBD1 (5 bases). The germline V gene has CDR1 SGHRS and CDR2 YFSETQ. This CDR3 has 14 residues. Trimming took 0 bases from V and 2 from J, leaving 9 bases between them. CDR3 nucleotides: TGCGCCAGCAGCTTGGACAGGTTACCCTACGAGCAGTACTTC. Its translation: CASSLDRLPYEQYF. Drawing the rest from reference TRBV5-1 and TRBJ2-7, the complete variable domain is KAGVTQTPRYLIKTRGQQVTLSCSPISGHRSVSWYQQTPGQGLQFLFEYFSETQRNKGNFPGRFSGRQFSNSRSEMNVSTLELGDSALYLCASSLDRLPYEQYFGPGTRLTVT.

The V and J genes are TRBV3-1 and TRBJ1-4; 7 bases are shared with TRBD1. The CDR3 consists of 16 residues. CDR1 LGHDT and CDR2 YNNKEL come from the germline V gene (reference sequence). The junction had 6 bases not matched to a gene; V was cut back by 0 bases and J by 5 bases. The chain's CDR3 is CASSQDGTEVNEKLFF. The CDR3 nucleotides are TGTGCCAGCAGCCAAGACGGGACAGAAGTAAATGAAAAACTGTTTTTT. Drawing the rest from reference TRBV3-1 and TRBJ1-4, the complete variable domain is DTAVSQTPKYLVTQMGNDKSIKCEQNLGHDTMYWYKQDSKKFLKIMFSYNNKELIINETVPNRFSPKSPDKAHLNLHINSLELGDSAVYFCASSQDGTEVNEKLFFGSGTQLSVL.

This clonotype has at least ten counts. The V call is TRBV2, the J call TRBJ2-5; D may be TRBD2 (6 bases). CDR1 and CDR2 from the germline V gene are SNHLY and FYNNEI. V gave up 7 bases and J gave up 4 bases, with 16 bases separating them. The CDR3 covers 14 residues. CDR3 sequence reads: CASKYQGGPETQYF. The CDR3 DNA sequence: TGTGCCAGCAAGTATCAAGGAGGGCCAGAGACCCAGTACTTC.

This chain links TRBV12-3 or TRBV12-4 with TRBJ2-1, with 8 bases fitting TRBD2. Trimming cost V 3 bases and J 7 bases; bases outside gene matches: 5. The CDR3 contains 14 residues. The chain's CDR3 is CASSLGTRKNEQFF. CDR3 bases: TGTGCCAGCAGTTTGGGGACTAGGAAAAATGAGCAGTTCTTC.

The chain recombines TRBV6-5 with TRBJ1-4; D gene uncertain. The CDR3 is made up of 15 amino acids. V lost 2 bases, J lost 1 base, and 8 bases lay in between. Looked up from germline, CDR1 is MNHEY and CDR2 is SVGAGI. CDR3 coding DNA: TGTGCCAGCAGTTACGTGGCCGGAACTAATGAAAAACTGTTTTTT. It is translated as CASSYVAGTNEKLFF.

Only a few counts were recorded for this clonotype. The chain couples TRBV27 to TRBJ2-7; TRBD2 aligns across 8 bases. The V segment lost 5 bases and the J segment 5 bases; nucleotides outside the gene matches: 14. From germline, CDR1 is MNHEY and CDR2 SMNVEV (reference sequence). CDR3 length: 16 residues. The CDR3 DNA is TGTGCCAGCAGTAGAGTAGGGCCGGGAGGGCCCGACGAGCAGTACTTC. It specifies CASSRVGPGGPDEQYF.

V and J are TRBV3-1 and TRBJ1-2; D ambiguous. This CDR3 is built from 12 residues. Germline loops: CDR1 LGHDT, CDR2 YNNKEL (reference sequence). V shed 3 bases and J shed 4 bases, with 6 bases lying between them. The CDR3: CASSQHGYGYTF. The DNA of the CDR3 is TGTGCCAGCAGCCAGCACGGCTATGGCTACACCTTC.

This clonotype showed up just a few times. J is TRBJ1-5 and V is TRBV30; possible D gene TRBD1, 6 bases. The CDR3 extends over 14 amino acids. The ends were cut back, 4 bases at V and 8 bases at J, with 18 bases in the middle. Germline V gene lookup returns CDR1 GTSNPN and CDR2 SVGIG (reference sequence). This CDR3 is CAWTHSGGREPQHF. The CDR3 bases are TGTGCCTGGACCCATAGCGGGGGGCGAGAGCCCCAGCATTTT.

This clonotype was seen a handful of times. The CDR3 is CASSYRPGEHTDTQYF. Here the CDR3 DNA reads TGTGCCAGCAGTTATAGGCCAGGGGAGCACACAGATACGCAGTATTTT. The V and J genes are TRBV6-1 and TRBJ2-3, with D possibly matching TRBD1 (6 bases). The CDR3 covers 16 residues. Germline values: CDR1 MNHNS, CDR2 SASEGT. Trimming stripped 5 bases from V and 2 bases from J, with 17 bases between.

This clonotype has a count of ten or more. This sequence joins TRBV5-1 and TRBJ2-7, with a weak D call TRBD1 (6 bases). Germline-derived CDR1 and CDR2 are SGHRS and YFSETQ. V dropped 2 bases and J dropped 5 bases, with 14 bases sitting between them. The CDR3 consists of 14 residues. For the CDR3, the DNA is TGCGCCAGCAGCTTATACTACAGGGTGAACGAGCAGTACTTC. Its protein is CASSLYYRVNEQYF.

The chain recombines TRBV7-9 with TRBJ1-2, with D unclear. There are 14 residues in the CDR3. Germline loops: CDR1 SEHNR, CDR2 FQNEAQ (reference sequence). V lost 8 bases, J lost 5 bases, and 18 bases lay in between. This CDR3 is CASGEARRDYGYTF. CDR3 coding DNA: TGTGCCAGCGGGGAGGCCAGGAGGGATTATGGCTACACCTTC.

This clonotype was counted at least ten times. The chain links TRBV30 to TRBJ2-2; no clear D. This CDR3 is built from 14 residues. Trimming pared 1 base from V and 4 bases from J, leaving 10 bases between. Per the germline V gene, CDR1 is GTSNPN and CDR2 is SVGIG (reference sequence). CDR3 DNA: TGTGCCTGGAGTGGGCCGAGGCCCACCGGGGAGCTGTTTTTT. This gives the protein CAWSGPRPTGELFF.

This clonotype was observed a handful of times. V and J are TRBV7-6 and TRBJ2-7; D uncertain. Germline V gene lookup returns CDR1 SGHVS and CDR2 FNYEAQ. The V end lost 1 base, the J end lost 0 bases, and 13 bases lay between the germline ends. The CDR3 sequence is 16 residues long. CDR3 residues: CASSLEGSDSSYEQYF. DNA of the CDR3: TGTGCCAGCAGCTTAGAAGGGTCTGATAGCTCCTACGAGCAGTACTTC.

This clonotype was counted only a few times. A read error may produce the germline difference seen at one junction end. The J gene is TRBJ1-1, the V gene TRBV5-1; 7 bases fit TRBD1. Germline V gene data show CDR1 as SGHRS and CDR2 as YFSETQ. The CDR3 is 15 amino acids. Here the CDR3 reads CASGLTGAENTEAFF. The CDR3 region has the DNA TGCGCCAGCGGCTTAACAGGGGCCGAGAACACTGAAGCTTTCTTT.

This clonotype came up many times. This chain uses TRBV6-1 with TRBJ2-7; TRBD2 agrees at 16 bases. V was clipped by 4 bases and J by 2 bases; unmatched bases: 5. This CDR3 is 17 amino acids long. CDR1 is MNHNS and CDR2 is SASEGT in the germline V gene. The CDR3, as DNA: TGTGCCAGCAGTGGGCCGGGACTAGCGGGGGGGCCCTACGAGCAGTACTTC. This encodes CASSGPGLAGGPYEQYF.

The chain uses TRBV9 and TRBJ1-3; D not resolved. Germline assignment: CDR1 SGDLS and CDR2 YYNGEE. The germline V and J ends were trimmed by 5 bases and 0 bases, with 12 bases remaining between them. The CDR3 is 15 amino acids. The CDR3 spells CASSFLTNSGNTIYF. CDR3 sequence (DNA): TGTGCCAGCAGTTTCTTGACTAACTCTGGAAACACCATATATTTT.

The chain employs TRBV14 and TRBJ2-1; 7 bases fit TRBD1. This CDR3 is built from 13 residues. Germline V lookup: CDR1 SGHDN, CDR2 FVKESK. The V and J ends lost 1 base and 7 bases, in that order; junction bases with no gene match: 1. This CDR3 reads CASSQARGNEQFF. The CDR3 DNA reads TGTGCCAGCAGCCAAGCCAGGGGGAATGAGCAGTTCTTC.

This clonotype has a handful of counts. The CDR3 DNA reads TGTGCCAGTAGTATGGTCCCAGCGGATTATAGCAATCAGCCCCAGCATTTT. Its translation: CASSMVPADYSNQPQHF. The chain uses TRBV19 and TRBJ1-5; D is uncertain. CDR1 LNHDA and CDR2 SQIVND come from the germline V gene (reference sequence). Deletions cut 3 bases from V and 0 bases from J, with 15 bases between. This CDR3 region has 17 residues.

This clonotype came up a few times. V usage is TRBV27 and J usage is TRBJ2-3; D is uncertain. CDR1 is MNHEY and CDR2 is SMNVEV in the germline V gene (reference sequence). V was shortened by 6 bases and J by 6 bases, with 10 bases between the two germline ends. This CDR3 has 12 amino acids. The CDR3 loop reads CASSTPPDTQYF. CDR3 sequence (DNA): TGTGCCAGCAGCACCCCCCCGGATACGCAGTATTTT.